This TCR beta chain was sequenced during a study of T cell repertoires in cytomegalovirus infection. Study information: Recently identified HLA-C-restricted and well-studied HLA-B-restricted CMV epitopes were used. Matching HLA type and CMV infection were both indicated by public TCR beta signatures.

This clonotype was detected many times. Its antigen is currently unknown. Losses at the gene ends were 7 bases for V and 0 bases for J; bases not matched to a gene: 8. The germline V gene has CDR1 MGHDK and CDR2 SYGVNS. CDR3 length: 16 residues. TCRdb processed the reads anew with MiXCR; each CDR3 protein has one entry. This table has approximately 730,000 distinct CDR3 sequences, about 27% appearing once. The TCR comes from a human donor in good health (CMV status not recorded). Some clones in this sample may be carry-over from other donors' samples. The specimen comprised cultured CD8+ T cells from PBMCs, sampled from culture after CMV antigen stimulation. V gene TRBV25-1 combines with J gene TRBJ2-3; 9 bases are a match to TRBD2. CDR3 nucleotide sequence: TGTGCCAGCAAGGATAGCGGGGGAGCTAGCACAGATACGCAGTATTTT. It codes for CASKDSGGASTDTQYF.